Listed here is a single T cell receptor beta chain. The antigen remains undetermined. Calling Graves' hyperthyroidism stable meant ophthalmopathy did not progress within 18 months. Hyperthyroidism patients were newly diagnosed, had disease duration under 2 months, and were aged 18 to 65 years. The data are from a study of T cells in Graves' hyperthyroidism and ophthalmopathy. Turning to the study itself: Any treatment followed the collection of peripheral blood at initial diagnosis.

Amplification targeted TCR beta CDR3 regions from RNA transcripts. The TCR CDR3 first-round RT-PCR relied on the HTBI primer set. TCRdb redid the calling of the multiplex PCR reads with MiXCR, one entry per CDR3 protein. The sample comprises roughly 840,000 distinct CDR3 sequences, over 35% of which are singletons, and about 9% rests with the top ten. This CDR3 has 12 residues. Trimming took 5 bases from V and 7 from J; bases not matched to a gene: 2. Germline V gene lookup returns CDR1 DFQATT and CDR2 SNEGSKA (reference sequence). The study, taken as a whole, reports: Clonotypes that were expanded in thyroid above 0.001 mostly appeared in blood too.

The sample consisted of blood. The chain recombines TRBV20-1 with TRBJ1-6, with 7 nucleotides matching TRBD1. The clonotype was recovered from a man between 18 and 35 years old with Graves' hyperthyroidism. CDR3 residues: CSAPGGNSPLHF. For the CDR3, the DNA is TGCAGTGCTCCAGGGGGAAATTCACCCCTCCACTTT.